This passage covers 11 T cell receptor beta chains from one sample sequenced in a study of cytomegalovirus exposure and HLA in healthy donors. It was with 60 Vbeta and 13 Jbeta primers that the PCR ran. Method: immunoSEQ multiplex PCR; TCRdb's copy keeps in-frame clones and lacks some. The sample lists around 100,000 clones; approximately 81% were seen once. The material sequenced was PBMCs. These receptors were obtained from a woman aged 70-85 years in good health and CMV-seropositive.

The rearrangement uses TRBV28 and TRBJ1-2; tentatively, D is TRBD1 (5 bases). The CDR3 has 12 amino acids. Germline-derived CDR1 and CDR2 are MDHEN and SYDVKM. The germline V and J ends were trimmed by 5 bases and 14 bases, with 18 bases remaining between them. CDR3 in amino acids: CASSTRRGLFTF. CDR3 sequence (DNA): TGTGCCAGCAGTACCCGGAGGGGACTCTTTACCTTC.

V is TRBV4-2 and J is TRBJ2-5; possible D gene TRBD1, 5 bases. V gave up 1 base and J gave up 7 bases, with 16 bases separating them. The CDR3 runs 15 residues. Looked up from germline, CDR1 is LGHNA and CDR2 is YNFKEQ. The CDR3 loop reads CASSQGRRAEATQYF. The CDR3 region has the DNA TGTGCCAGCAGCCAAGGTCGCAGGGCTGAGGCGACCCAGTACTTC.

The chain uses TRBV28 and TRBJ2-5; maybe TRBD1 (5 bases). The J call is doubtful: the DNA matches TRBJ2-7 better. CDR3 length: 13 residues. Germline CDR1 reads MDHEN; CDR2 reads SYDVKM. CDR3 in amino acids: CASSPRQFYEQYF. CDR3 coding DNA: TGTGCCAGCAGTCCCCGACAGTTCTACGAGCAGTACTTC.

This sequence joins TRBV30 and TRBJ1-4, with D perhaps matching TRBD1 (6 bases). Between the trimmed V and J ends, which lost 0 bases and 2 bases, there was a span of 10 bases. CDR1 and CDR2 (germline): GTSNPN, SVGIG (reference sequence). This CDR3 contains 15 residues. In nucleotides, the CDR3 is TGTGCCTGGAGTGTAACCCAGGGGACTAATGAAAAACTGTTTTTT. Translation: CAWSVTQGTNEKLFF.

The CDR3 spells CAISESRELTDTQYF. Written as DNA, the CDR3 is TGTGCCATCAGTGAGTCTCGGGAGCTCACAGATACGCAGTATTTT. V usage is TRBV10-3 and J usage is TRBJ2-3, with D possibly being TRBD2 (6 bases). Trimming left V 0 bases short and J 2 bases short, with 9 bases between. Germline lookup yields CDR1 ENHRY and CDR2 SYGVKD. CDR3 length: 15 amino acids.

The chain recombines TRBV2 with TRBJ2-1; 9 positions agree with TRBD2. In germline, CDR1 is SNHLY, CDR2 FYNNEI. This CDR3 contains 15 residues. Trimming at V came to 3 bases and at J to 8 bases, leaving 8 bases not matched to a gene. CDR3 loop: CASSEGRGRADEQFF. Written as DNA, the CDR3 is TGTGCCAGCAGTGAGGGCCGCGGGAGGGCCGATGAGCAGTTCTTC.

The chain combines TRBV25-1 with TRBJ1-2; D is ambiguous. There are 12 residues in the CDR3. CDR1 MGHDK and CDR2 SYGVNS come from the germline V gene. Trimming left V 4 bases short and J 4 bases short, with 7 bases between. CDR3 residues: CASSGQVYGYTF. As DNA, the CDR3 is TGTGCCAGCAGTGGGCAAGTCTATGGCTACACCTTC.

The rearrangement joins TRBV6-1 to TRBJ1-3; 7 nucleotides match TRBD1. CDR1 is MNHNS, CDR2 SASEGT, per germline. With V trimmed by 4 bases and J by 1 base, 4 bases remained unmatched. The CDR3 consists of 15 residues. Here the CDR3 reads CASSAAGGSGNTIYF. Here the CDR3 DNA reads TGTGCCAGCAGTGCGGCAGGGGGGTCTGGAAACACCATATATTTT.

The chain uses TRBV11-3 and TRBJ2-7; 8 bases map to TRBD2. This CDR3 has 14 residues. Germline V CDR1 and CDR2: SGHNT, YENEEA. The V gene end was trimmed by 5 bases and the J gene end by 2 bases; junction bases not matched to a gene: 5. The CDR3, as DNA: TGTGCCAGCAGCCATAGCGGGGCCCCCTACGAGCAGTACTTC. This sequence encodes CASSHSGAPYEQYF.

The J gene is TRBJ2-1, the V gene TRBV27, with D maybe TRBD1 (5 bases). V lost 11 bases and J lost 6, with 20 bases in between. The germline CDR1 and CDR2 sequences are MNHEY and SMNVEV (reference sequence). This CDR3 spans 14 amino acids. The CDR3: CAVRGAGNTNEQFF. Here the CDR3 DNA reads TGTGCCGTACGCGGCGCAGGGAATACCAATGAGCAGTTCTTC.

The genes are TRBV28 and TRBJ2-2; no firm D call. This CDR3 contains 15 residues. V was trimmed by 7 bases and J by 2 bases, leaving 14 bases between them. Germline V gene lookup returns CDR1 MDHEN and CDR2 SYDVKM. DNA for the CDR3: TGTGCCAGCAACAGCAGGCTTACTAACACCGGGGAGCTGTTTTTT. Its translation: CASNSRLTNTGELFF.